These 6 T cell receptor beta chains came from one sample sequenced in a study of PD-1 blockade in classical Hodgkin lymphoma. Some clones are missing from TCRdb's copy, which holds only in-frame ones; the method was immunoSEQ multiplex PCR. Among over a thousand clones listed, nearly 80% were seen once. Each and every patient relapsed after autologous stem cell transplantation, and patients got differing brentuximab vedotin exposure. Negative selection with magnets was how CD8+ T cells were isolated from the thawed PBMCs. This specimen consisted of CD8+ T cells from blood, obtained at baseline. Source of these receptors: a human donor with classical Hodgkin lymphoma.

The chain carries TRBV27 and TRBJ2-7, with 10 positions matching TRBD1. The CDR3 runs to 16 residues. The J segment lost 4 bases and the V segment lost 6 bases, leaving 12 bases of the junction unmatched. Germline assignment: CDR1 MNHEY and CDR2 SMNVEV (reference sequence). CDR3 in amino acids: CASSPSWGQGKYEQYF. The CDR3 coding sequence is TGTGCCAGCAGCCCCTCCTGGGGACAGGGGAAATACGAGCAGTACTTC.

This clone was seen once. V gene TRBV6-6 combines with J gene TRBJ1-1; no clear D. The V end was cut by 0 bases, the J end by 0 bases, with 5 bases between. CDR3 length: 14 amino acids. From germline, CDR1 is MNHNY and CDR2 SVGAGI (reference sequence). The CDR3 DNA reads TGTGCCAGCAGTTACTCTCGAGTGAACACTGAAGCTTTCTTT. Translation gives CASSYSRVNTEAFF.

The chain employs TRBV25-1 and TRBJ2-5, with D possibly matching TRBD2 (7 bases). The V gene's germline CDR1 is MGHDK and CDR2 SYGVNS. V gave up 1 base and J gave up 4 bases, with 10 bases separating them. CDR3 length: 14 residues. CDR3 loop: CASSELGGRETQYF. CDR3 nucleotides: TGTGCCAGCAGTGAATTGGGGGGGCGAGAGACCCAGTACTTC.

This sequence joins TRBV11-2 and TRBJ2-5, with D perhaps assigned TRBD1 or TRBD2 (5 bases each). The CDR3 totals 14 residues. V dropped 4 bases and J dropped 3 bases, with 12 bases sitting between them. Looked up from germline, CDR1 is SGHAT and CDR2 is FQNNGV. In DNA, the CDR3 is TGTGCCAGCAGCTCCCTGGGACCTAAAGAGACCCAGTACTTC. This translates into CASSSLGPKETQYF.

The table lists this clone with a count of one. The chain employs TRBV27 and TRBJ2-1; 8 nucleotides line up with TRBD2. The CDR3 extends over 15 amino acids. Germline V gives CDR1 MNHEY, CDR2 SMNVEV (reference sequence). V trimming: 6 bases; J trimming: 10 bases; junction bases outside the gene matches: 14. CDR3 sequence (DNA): TGTGCCAGCAGCTGGCTCGGTAGCGGGAATAACGAGCAGTTCTTC. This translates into CASSWLGSGNNEQFF.

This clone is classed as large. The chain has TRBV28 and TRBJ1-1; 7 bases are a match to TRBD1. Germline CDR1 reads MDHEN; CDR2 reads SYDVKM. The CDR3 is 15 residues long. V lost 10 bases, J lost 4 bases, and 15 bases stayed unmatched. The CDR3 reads CANKRAGGSFTEAFF. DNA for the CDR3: TGTGCCAACAAGAGGGCAGGGGGTAGTTTCACTGAAGCTTTCTTT.